Listed here is a single T cell receptor beta chain. Profiled with immunoSEQ multiplex PCR; TCRdb holds only in-frame clones, not every one. The sample carries millions of clones, 90% to 95% recorded once. Looked up from germline, CDR1 is LGHNA and CDR2 is YNFKEQ. The CDR3 is 14 amino acids. Trimming shortened V by 0 bases and J by 5 bases, and 8 bases separated the two germline ends. This entry belongs to a study of shared clonotypes between healthy human individuals. The chain uses TRBV4-2 and TRBJ2-1; D is tentatively TRBD1 or TRBD2 (5 bases each). Sequences were obtained from naive CD4+ T cells from PBMCs. Documented subset: CD45RA+ positively selected. The sequence was obtained from a man aged 18-30 years in good health. Some clones in this sample may be carry-over from other donors' samples. The CDR3 loop reads CASSQDPGHNEQFF. CDR3 sequence (DNA): TGTGCCAGCAGCCAAGATCCGGGGCACAATGAGCAGTTCTTC.